A selection of T cell receptor beta chains follows, all from one sample in a study of blood T cell repertoires in COVID-19. Clones were read by immunoSEQ multiplex PCR, and TCRdb kept only the in-frame ones, dropping some. The sample shows about 310,000 clones, 85% to 90% of them seen only once. Sequences were obtained from peripheral blood. Receptors were obtained from a woman in her 30s with COVID-19, enrolled during active disease. The CDR3 runs from the conserved cysteine through the conserved F or W. The D gene is left open where the match is weak. Clone size is stated in some rows and not others, as once, few, many or a class when expanded.

d_call: TRBD2; v_call: TRBV2; j_call: TRBJ2-1; clone_size: -; cdr3_aa: CASSESGLAGQFF; cdr3_nt: TGTGCCAGCAGTGAATCGGGGCTAGCGGGACAGTTCTTC
d_call: TRBD2; v_call: TRBV30; j_call: TRBJ2-2; clone_size: -; cdr3_aa: CAWSVTSAGELFF; cdr3_nt: TGTGCCTGGAGTGTGACTAGCGCCGGGGAGCTGTTTTTT
d_call: -; v_call: TRBV24-1; j_call: TRBJ1-2; clone_size: once; cdr3_aa: CATSELGASGYTF; cdr3_nt: TGTGCCACCAGTGAATTGGGGGCGTCGGGCTACACCTTC
d_call: TRBD1; v_call: TRBV5-1; j_call: TRBJ2-1; clone_size: -; cdr3_aa: CASGRTGGNEQFF; cdr3_nt: TGCGCCAGCGGTAGGACAGGGGGCAATGAGCAGTTCTTC
d_call: TRBD1; v_call: TRBV13; j_call: TRBJ1-1; clone_size: -; cdr3_aa: CASSFSGTGGAVSEAFF; cdr3_nt: TGTGCCAGCAGCTTCTCCGGGACAGGGGGTGCGGTTAGTGAAGCTTTCTTT
d_call: TRBD2; v_call: TRBV7-9; j_call: TRBJ2-5; clone_size: once; cdr3_aa: CASREAASGETQYF; cdr3_nt: TGTGCCAGCAGGGAGGCGGCTAGCGGGGAGACCCAGTACTTC
d_call: TRBD2; v_call: TRBV24-1; j_call: TRBJ2-3; clone_size: -; cdr3_aa: CATSDSRGLAGGGDTQYF; cdr3_nt: TGTGCCACCAGTGATTCCCGGGGACTAGCGGGAGGAGGGGATACGCAGTATTTT
d_call: TRBD1; v_call: TRBV4-1; j_call: TRBJ1-1; clone_size: -; cdr3_aa: CASSQEDRAYTEAFF; cdr3_nt: TGCGCCAGCAGCCAGGAAGACAGGGCGTACACTGAAGCTTTCTTT
d_call: -; v_call: TRBV27; j_call: TRBJ1-2; clone_size: -; cdr3_aa: CASSLEGPRGGYTF; cdr3_nt: TGTGCCAGCAGTTTGGAGGGGCCGAGGGGTGGCTACACCTTC
d_call: TRBD1; v_call: TRBV10-2; j_call: TRBJ2-5; clone_size: -; cdr3_aa: CASSRDRVKETQYF; cdr3_nt: TGCGCCAGCAGCCGGGACAGGGTAAAAGAGACCCAGTACTTC
d_call: TRBD2; v_call: TRBV19; j_call: TRBJ2-7; clone_size: -; cdr3_aa: CASTPGAGVSYEQYF; cdr3_nt: TGTGCCAGTACCCCGGGAGCGGGGGTTTCCTACGAGCAGTACTTC
d_call: TRBD1; v_call: TRBV5-4; j_call: TRBJ1-2; clone_size: -; cdr3_aa: CASSLQGERNYGYTF; cdr3_nt: TGTGCCAGCAGCCTACAGGGGGAACGGAACTATGGCTACACCTTC
d_call: -; v_call: TRBV6-2/TRBV6-3; j_call: TRBJ2-1; clone_size: -; cdr3_aa: CASSQPGTSYNEQFF; cdr3_nt: TGTGCCAGCAGTCAACCCGGGACTTCCTACAATGAGCAGTTCTTC
d_call: TRBD2; v_call: TRBV13; j_call: TRBJ2-7; clone_size: -; cdr3_aa: CASSLGPLAEKYEQYF; cdr3_nt: TGTGCCAGCAGCTTAGGTCCGCTAGCGGAGAAATACGAGCAGTACTTC
d_call: TRBD2; v_call: TRBV30; j_call: TRBJ2-1; clone_size: -; cdr3_aa: CAWKKARLADHNEQFF; cdr3_nt: TGTGCCTGGAAAAAAGCGAGACTAGCGGACCACAATGAGCAGTTCTTC
d_call: TRBD1; v_call: TRBV6-5; j_call: TRBJ2-3; clone_size: -; cdr3_aa: CASSQGAASTDTQYF; cdr3_nt: TGTGCCAGCAGCCAGGGGGCAGCTAGCACAGATACGCAGTATTTT
d_call: -; v_call: TRBV4-2; j_call: TRBJ1-4; clone_size: -; cdr3_aa: CASSPPEDATNEKLFF; cdr3_nt: TGTGCCAGCAGCCCTCCGGAGGATGCAACTAATGAAAAACTGTTTTTT
d_call: -; v_call: TRBV5-4; j_call: TRBJ1-6; clone_size: -; cdr3_aa: CASSGLGLRSSPLHF; cdr3_nt: TGTGCCAGCAGCGGACTGGGACTCCGATCTTCACCCCTCCACTTT
d_call: -; v_call: TRBV15; j_call: TRBJ1-1; clone_size: -; cdr3_aa: CATSLRVGGNTEAFF; cdr3_nt: TGTGCCACCAGCCTCAGGGTAGGGGGGAACACTGAAGCTTTCTTT
d_call: TRBD1; v_call: TRBV2; j_call: TRBJ1-5; clone_size: -; cdr3_aa: CASSSTGGEQPQHF; cdr3_nt: TGTGCCAGCAGCTCGACAGGGGGCGAACAGCCCCAGCATTTT
d_call: TRBD1; v_call: TRBV30; j_call: TRBJ1-5; clone_size: -; cdr3_aa: CAWSVWGVTGLNQPQHF; cdr3_nt: TGTGCCTGGAGTGTATGGGGGGTGACAGGGCTCAATCAGCCCCAGCATTTT
d_call: -; v_call: TRBV2; j_call: TRBJ1-5; clone_size: -; cdr3_aa: CASSDAGGNQPQHF; cdr3_nt: TGTGCCAGCAGTGATGCAGGGGGCAATCAGCCCCAGCATTTT
d_call: TRBD1; v_call: TRBV20-1; j_call: TRBJ1-2; clone_size: -; cdr3_aa: CSASSAGTANYGYTF; cdr3_nt: TGCAGTGCTAGTTCCGCCGGGACAGCTAACTATGGCTACACCTTC
d_call: TRBD1; v_call: TRBV18; j_call: TRBJ2-3; clone_size: -; cdr3_aa: CASSQGQDTDTQYF; cdr3_nt: TGTGCCAGCTCACAAGGACAGGACACAGATACGCAGTATTTT
d_call: TRBD2; v_call: TRBV28; j_call: TRBJ2-7; clone_size: -; cdr3_aa: CASSSSGGTYEQYF; cdr3_nt: TGTGCCAGCAGTTCAAGCGGGGGGACCTACGAGCAGTACTTC
d_call: -; v_call: TRBV6-2/TRBV6-3; j_call: TRBJ1-1; clone_size: few; cdr3_aa: CASSYWGVAEAFF; cdr3_nt: TGTGCCAGCAGTTATTGGGGGGTCGCTGAAGCTTTCTTT
d_call: TRBD1; v_call: TRBV7-9; j_call: TRBJ2-2; clone_size: few; cdr3_aa: CASSAGQGNTGELFF; cdr3_nt: TGTGCCAGCAGCGCGGGACAGGGGAACACCGGGGAGCTGTTTTTT
d_call: -; v_call: TRBV5-1; j_call: TRBJ1-4; clone_size: -; cdr3_aa: CAIPNRVEKLFF; cdr3_nt: TGCGCCATCCCGAACAGGGTTGAAAAACTGTTTTTT